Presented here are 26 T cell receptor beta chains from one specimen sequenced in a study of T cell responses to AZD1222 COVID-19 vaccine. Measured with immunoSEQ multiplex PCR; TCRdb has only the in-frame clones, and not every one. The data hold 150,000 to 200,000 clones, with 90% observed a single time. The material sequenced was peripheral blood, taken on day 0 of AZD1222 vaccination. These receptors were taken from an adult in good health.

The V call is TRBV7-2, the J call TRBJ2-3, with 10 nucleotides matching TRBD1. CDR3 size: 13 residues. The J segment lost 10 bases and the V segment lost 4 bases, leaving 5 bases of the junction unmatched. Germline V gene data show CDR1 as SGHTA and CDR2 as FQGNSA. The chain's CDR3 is CASSSRQGAPQYF. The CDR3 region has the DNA TGTGCCAGCAGCTCCCGACAGGGGGCTCCGCAGTATTTT.

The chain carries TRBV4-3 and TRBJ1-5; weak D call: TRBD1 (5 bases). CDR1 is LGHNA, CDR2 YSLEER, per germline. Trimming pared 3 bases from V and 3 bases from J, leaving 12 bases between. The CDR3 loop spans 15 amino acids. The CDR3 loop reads CASSQGDGNNQPQHF. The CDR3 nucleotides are TGCGCCAGCAGCCAGGGGGACGGTAACAATCAGCCCCAGCATTTT.

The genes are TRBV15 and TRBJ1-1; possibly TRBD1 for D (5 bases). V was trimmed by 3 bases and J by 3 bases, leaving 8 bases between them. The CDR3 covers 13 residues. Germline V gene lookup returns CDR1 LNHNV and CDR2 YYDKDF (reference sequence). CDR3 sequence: CATSSGTHTEAFF. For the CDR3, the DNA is TGTGCCACCAGCAGCGGGACGCACACTGAAGCTTTCTTT.

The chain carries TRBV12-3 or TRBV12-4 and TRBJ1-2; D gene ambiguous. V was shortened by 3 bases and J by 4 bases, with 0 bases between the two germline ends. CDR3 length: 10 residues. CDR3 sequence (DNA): TGTGCCAGCAGTTTCTATGGCTACACCTTC. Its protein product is CASSFYGYTF.

The CDR3, as DNA: TGTGCCAGCAGCCGGCGGGCAGGGGATTCGAACATTCAGTACTTC. Its protein is CASSRRAGDSNIQYF. The chain is built from TRBV5-5 and TRBJ2-4; D possibly corresponds to TRBD1 (6 bases). The V gene's germline CDR1 is SGHKS and CDR2 YYEKEE (reference sequence). The V gene lost 4 bases and the J gene lost 7 bases, with 18 bases spanning the gap. CDR3 length: 15 residues. Full variable domain (outside the CDR3, taken from reference TRBV5-5 and TRBJ2-4): DAGVTQSPTHLIKTRGQQVTLRCSPISGHKSVSWYQQVLGQGPQFIFQYYEKEERGRGNFPDRFSARQFPNYSSELNVNALLLGDSALYLCASSRRAGDSNIQYFGAGTRLSVL.

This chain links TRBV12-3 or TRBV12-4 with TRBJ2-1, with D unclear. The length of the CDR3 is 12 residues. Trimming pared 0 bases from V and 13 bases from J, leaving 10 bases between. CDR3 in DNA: TGTGCCAGCAGTTTAGCCCGGAACCAACAGTTCTTC. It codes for CASSLARNQQFF.

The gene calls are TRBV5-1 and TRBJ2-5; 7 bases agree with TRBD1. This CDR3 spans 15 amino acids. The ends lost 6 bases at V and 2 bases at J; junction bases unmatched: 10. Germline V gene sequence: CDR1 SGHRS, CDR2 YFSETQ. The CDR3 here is CASNDTDRRQETQYF. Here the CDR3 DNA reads TGCGCCAGCAACGACACGGACAGGCGACAAGAGACCCAGTACTTC.

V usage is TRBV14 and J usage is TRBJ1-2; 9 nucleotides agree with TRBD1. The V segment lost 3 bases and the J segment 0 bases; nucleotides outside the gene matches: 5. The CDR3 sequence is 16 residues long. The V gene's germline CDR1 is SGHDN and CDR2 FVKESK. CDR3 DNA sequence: TGTGCCAGCAGCCAGGGACAGGGCTTAACTAACTATGGCTACACCTTC. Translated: CASSQGQGLTNYGYTF.

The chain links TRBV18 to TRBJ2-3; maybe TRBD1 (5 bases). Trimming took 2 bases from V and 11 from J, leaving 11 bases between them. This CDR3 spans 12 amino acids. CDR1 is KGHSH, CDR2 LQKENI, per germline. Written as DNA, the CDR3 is TGTGCCAGCTCACCAATACAGGAAGGGCAGTATTTT. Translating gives CASSPIQEGQYF.

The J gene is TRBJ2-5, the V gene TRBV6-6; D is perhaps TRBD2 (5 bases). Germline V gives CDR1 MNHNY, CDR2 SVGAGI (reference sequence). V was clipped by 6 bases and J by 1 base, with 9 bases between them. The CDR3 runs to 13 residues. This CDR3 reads CASSGSGQETQYF. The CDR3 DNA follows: TGTGCCAGCAGCGGCAGCGGCCAAGAGACCCAGTACTTC.

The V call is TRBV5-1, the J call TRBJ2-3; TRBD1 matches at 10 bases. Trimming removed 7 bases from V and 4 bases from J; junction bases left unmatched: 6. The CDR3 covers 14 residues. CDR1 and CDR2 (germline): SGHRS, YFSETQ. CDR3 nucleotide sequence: TGCGCCAGCCCCGACAGGGGGCAGTCAGATACGCAGTATTTT. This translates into CASPDRGQSDTQYF. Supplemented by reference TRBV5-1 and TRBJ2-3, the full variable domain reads KAGVTQTPRYLIKTRGQQVTLSCSPISGHRSVSWYQQTPGQGLQFLFEYFSETQRNKGNFPGRFSGRQFSNSRSEMNVSTLELGDSALYLCASPDRGQSDTQYFGPGTRLTVL.

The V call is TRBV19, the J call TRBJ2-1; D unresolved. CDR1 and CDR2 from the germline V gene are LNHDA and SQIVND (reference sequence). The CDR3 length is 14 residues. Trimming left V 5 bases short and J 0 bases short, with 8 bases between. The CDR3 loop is CASSYMSSYNEQFF. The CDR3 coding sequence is TGTGCCAGTAGTTACATGAGCTCCTACAATGAGCAGTTCTTC.

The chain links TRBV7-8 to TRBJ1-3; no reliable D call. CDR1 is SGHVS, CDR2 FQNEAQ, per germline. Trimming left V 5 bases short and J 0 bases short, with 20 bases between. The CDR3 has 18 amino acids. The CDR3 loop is CASSPRAGGLDSGNTIYF. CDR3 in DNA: TGTGCCAGCAGCCCGAGGGCGGGAGGGCTGGACTCTGGAAACACCATATATTTT.

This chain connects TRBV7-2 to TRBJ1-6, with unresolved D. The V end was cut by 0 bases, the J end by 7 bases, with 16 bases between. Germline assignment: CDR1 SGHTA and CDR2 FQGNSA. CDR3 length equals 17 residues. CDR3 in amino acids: CASSLALGPPGNSPLHF. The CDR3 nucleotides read TGTGCCAGCAGCTTAGCTCTTGGGCCCCCGGGGAATTCACCCCTCCACTTT.

The CDR3 region has the DNA TGCAGAGTTGGGGGGTTAACTTTCTTT. Translated: CRVGGLTFF. This chain links TRBV20-1 with TRBJ1-1, with a tentative D call TRBD1 (5 bases). CDR3 length: 9 amino acids. The V gene's germline CDR1 is DFQATT and CDR2 SNEGSKA (reference sequence).

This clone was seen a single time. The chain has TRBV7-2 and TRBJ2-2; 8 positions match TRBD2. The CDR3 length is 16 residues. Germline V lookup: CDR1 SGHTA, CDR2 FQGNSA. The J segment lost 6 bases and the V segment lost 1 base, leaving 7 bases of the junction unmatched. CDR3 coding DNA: TGTGCCAGCAGCTTAGGCGGGGGGTTTCTCGCCGGGGAGCTGTTTTTT. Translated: CASSLGGGFLAGELFF.

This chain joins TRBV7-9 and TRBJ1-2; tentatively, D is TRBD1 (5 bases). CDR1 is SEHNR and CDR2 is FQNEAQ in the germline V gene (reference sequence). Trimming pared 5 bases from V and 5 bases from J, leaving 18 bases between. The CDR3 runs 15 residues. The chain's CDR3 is CASSVRQTAGYGYTF. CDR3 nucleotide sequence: TGTGCCAGCAGCGTTAGACAGACTGCGGGGTATGGCTACACCTTC.

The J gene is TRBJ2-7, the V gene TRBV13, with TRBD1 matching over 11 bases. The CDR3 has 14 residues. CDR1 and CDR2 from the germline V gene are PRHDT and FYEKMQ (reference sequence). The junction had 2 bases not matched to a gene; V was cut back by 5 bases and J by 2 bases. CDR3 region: CASSRDRGTYEQYF. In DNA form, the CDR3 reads TGTGCCAGCAGCCGGGACAGGGGGACCTACGAGCAGTACTTC.

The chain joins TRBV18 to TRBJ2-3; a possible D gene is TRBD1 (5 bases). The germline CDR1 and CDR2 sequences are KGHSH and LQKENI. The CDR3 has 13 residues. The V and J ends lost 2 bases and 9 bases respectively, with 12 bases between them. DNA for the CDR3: TGTGCCAGCTCACCAGAAGTAGACAGAACGCAGTATTTT. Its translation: CASSPEVDRTQYF.

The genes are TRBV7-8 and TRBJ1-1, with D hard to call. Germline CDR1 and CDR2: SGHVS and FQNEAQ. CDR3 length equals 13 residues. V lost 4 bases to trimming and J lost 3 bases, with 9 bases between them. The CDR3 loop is CASSSTAYTEAFF. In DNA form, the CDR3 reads TGTGCCAGCAGCTCAACTGCGTACACTGAAGCTTTCTTT.

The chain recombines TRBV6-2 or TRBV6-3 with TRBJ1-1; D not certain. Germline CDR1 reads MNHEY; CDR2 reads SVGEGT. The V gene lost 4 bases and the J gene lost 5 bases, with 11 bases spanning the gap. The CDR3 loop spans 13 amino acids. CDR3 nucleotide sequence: TGTGCCAGCAGTTTCGGGTACGGGACTGAAGCTTTCTTT. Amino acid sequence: CASSFGYGTEAFF.

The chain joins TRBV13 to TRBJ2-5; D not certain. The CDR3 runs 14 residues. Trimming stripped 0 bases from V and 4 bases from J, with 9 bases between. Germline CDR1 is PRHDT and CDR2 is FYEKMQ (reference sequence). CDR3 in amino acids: CASSLGGSRETQYF. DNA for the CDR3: TGTGCCAGCAGCTTAGGGGGTAGCCGAGAGACCCAGTACTTC.

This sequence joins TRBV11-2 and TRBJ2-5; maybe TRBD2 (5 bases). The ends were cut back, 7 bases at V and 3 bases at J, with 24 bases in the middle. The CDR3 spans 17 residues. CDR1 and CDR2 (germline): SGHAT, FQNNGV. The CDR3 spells CASTPSEGEWREETQYF. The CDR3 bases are TGTGCCAGCACCCCGAGTGAGGGAGAGTGGCGGGAAGAGACCCAGTACTTC.

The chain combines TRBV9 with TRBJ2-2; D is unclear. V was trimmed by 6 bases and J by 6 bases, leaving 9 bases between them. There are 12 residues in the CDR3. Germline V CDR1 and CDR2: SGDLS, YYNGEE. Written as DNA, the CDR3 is TGTGCCAGCAACACGGGCTCCGGGGAGCTGTTTTTT. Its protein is CASNTGSGELFF.

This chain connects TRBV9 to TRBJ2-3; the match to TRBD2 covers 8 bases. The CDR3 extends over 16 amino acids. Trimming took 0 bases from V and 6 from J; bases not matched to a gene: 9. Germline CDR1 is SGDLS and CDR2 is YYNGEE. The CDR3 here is CASSVGPSGPEDTQYF. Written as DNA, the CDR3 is TGTGCCAGCAGCGTAGGTCCTAGCGGGCCCGAGGATACGCAGTATTTT.

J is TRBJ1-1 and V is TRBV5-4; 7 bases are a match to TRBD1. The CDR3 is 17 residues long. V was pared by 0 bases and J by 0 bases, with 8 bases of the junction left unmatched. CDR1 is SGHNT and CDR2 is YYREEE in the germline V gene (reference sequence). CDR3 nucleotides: TGTGCCAGCAGCTTGGTAATCACAGGGGACATGAACACTGAAGCTTTCTTT. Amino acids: CASSLVITGDMNTEAFF.